This T cell receptor (beta chain) was retrieved from a study of T cells in Graves' hyperthyroidism and ophthalmopathy. Study-level points and caveats: Patients with ophthalmopathy were separated from those with stable hyperthyroidism by a 13 V-J model. Ophthalmopathy was predicted by the model a median of approximately six months ahead of onset.

Amplified regions were TCR beta CDR3 sequences from RNA transcripts. In the first-round RT-PCR of the TCR CDR3, the HTBI primer set was used. TCRdb redid the calling of the multiplex PCR reads with MiXCR, one entry per CDR3 protein. The sample lists approximately 40,000 distinct CDR3 sequences, 40% to 60% occurring once. The V segment lost 3 bases and the J segment 7 bases; nucleotides outside the gene matches: 11. This CDR3 has 16 amino acids. Germline lookup yields CDR1 MNHNY and CDR2 SVGAGI (reference sequence). Under 3 months was the duration of disease in ophthalmopathy patients, who also had a Clinical Activity Score of at least 3 and a NOSPECS grade of at least 4. The PBMCs were sourced from fresh peripheral blood (more than 8.5 ml). This clonotype was found many times. Its antigen is not identified.

The TCR was taken from a man aged 40-49 years with Graves' ophthalmopathy. Sequencing input: blood. The chain combines TRBV6-6 with TRBJ1-2; 10 bases align to TRBD1. CDR3 sequence (DNA): TGTGCCAGCAGTTATCCGACCGACAGGGGGCGAAGTGGCTACACCTTC. Its protein is CASSYPTDRGRSGYTF.